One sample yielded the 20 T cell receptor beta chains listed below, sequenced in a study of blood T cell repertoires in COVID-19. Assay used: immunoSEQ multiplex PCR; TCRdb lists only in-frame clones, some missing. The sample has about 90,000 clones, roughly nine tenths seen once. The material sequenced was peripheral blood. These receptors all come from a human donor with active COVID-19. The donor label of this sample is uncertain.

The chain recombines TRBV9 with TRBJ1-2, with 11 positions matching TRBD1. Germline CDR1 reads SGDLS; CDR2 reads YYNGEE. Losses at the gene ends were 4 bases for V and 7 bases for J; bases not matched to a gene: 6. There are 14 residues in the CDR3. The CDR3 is CASSLGQGGFGYTF. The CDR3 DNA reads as TGTGCCAGCAGCTTGGGACAGGGGGGATTTGGCTACACCTTC.

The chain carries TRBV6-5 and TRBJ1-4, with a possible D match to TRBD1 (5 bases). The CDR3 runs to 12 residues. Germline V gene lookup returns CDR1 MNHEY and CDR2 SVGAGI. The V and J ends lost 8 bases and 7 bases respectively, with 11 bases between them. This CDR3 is CASLGGGEKLFF. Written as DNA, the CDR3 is TGTGCCAGCCTGGGGGGGGGTGAAAAACTGTTTTTT.

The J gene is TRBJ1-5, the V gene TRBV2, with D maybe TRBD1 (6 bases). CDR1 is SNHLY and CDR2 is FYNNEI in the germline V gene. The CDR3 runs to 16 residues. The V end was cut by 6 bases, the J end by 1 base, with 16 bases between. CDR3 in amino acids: CASSPGTSWSNQPQHF. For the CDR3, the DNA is TGTGCCAGCAGCCCTGGGACATCTTGGAGCAATCAGCCCCAGCATTTT.

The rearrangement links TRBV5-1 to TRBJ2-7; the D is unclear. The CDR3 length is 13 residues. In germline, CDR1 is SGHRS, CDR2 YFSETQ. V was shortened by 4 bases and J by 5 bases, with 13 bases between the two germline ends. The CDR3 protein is CASSLTHGDEQYF. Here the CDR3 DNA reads TGCGCCAGCAGCCTGACCCACGGAGACGAGCAGTACTTC.

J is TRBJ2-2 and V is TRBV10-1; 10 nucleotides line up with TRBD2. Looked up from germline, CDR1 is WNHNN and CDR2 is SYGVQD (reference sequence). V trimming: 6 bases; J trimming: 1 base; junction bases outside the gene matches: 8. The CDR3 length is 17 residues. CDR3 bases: TGCGCCAGCAGCCCTAGAACTAGCGGGGAGAACACCGGGGAGCTGTTTTTT. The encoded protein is CASSPRTSGENTGELFF.

CDR3 region: CASSLWGQGIHEQYF. The CDR3 DNA follows: TGTGCCAGCAGCTTATGGGGACAGGGTATCCACGAGCAGTACTTC. The chain couples TRBV7-8 to TRBJ2-7; 9 bases line up with TRBD1. Losses at the gene ends were 2 bases for V and 5 bases for J; bases not matched to a gene: 7. This CDR3 has 15 residues. Germline CDR1 SGHVS, CDR2 FQNEAQ.

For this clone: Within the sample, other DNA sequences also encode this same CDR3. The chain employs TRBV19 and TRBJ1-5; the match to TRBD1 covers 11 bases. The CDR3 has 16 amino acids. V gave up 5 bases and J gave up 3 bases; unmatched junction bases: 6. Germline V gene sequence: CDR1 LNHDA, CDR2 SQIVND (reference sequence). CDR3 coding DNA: TGTGCCAGTAGTCCCAGGACAGGGGGCTCCAATCAGCCCCAGCATTTT. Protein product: CASSPRTGGSNQPQHF.

This CDR3 is CASSPDGGTDTQYF. The DNA of the CDR3 is TGTGCCAGCAGCCCCGACGGGGGCACAGATACGCAGTATTTT. This rearrangement joins TRBV14 to TRBJ2-3; TRBD2 is a possible D gene (5 bases). Germline V CDR1 and CDR2: SGHDN, FVKESK. This CDR3 is 14 amino acids long. V lost 4 bases and J lost 1, with 9 bases in between.

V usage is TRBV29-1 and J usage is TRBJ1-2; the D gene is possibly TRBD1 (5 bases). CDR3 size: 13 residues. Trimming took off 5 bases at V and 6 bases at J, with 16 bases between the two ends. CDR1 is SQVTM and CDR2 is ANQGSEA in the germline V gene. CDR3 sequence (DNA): TGCAGCGTTACCGGATGGGGCGCCCATGGCTACACCTTC. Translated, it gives CSVTGWGAHGYTF.

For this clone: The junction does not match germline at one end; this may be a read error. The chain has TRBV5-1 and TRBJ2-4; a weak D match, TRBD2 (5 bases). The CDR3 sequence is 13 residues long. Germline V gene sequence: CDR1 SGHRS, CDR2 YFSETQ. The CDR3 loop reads CASSLAGRSSDHF. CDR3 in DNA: TGCGCCAGCAGCTTGGCGGGAAGGAGCAGCGACCACTTC.

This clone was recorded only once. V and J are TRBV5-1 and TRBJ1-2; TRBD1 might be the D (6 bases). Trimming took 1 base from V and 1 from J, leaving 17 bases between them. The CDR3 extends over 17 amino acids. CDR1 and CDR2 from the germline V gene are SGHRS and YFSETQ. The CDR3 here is CASSLLPGQQLNYGYTF. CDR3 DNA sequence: TGCGCCAGCAGCTTGCTACCAGGACAGCAACTTAACTATGGCTACACCTTC.

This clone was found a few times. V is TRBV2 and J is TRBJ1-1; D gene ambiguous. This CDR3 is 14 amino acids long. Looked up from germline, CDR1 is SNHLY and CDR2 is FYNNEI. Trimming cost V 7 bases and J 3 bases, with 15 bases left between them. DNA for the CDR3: TGTGCCAGCACCCGGGTAGACCCCGACACTGAAGCTTTCTTT. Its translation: CASTRVDPDTEAFF.

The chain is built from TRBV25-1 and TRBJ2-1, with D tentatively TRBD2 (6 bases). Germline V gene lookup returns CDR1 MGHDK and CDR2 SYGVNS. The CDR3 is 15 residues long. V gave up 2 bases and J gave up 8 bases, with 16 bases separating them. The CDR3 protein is CASSEGTSHWDEQFF. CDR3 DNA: TGTGCCAGCAGTGAAGGCACTAGCCATTGGGATGAGCAGTTCTTC.

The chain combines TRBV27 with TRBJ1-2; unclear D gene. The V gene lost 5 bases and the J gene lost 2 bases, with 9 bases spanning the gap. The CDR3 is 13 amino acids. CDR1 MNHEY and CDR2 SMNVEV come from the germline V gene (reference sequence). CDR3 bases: TGTGCCAGCAGTAATATCGCGAACTATGGCTACACCTTC. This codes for CASSNIANYGYTF.

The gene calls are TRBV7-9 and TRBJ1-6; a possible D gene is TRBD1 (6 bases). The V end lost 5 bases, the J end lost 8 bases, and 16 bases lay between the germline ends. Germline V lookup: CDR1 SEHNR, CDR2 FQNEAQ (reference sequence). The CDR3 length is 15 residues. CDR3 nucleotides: TGTGCCAGCAGCGACGCCTGGGGGGGGCATTCACCCCTCCACTTT. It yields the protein CASSDAWGGHSPLHF. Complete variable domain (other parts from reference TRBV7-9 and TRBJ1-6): DTGVSQNPRHKITKRGQNVTFRCDPISEHNRLYWYRQTLGQGPEFLTYFQNEAQLEKSRLLSDRFSAERPKGSFSTLEIQRTEQGDSAMYLCASSDAWGGHSPLHFGNGTRLTVT.

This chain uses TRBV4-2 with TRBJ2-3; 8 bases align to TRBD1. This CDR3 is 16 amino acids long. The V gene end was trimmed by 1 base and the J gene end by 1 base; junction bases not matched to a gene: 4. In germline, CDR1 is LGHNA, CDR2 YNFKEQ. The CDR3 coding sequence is TGTGCCAGCAGCCAAGTCGTGGGACAGGGCACAGATACGCAGTATTTT. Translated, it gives CASSQVVGQGTDTQYF.

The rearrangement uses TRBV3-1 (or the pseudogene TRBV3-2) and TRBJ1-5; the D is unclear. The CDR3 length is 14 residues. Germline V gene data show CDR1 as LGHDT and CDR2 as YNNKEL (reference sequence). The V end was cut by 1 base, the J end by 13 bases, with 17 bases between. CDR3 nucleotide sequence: TGTGCCAGCAGCCAAGGGCCCAGCGGATACCCGCAGCATTTT. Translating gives CASSQGPSGYPQHF.

This CDR3 reads CASSETGAPEATQYF. The CDR3 DNA reads TGTGCCAGCAGTGAAACCGGAGCCCCAGAGGCGACCCAGTACTTC. V and J are TRBV2 and TRBJ2-5; D gene unclear. In germline, CDR1 is SNHLY, CDR2 FYNNEI. This CDR3 is built from 15 residues. Trimming took off 2 bases at V and 7 bases at J, with 17 bases between the two ends.

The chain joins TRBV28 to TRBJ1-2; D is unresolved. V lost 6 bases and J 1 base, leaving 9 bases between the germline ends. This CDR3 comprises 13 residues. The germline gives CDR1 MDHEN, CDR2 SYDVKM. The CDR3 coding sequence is TGTGCCAGCAGGCCCGCGGTTAACTATGGCTACACCTTC. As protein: CASRPAVNYGYTF.

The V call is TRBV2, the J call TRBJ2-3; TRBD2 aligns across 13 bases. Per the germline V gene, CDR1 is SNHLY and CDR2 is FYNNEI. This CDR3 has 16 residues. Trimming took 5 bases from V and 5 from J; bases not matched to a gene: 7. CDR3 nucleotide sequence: TGTGCCAGCAGTACTAGCGGGGGGGCCGAAAAAGATACGCAGTATTTT. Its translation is CASSTSGGAEKDTQYF.